Listed below are T cell receptor beta chains from one sample, sequenced in a study of prognosis after radiotherapy for stage I lung cancer. One entry per CDR3 protein, called by TCRdb with MiXCR from the multiplex PCR reads. This sample has tens of thousands of distinct CDR3 sequences, with about 32% found just once. The sequenced sample was PBMCs, obtained before or after stereotactic body radiation therapy (not recorded which). Receptor source: a donor aged 50 or older with non-small cell lung cancer. CDR3s include the opening cysteine and the closing phenylalanine or tryptophan. Clone size appears in some rows only: once, few, many, or a class for an expanded clone.

len: 16
v_gene: TRBV20-1
abundance: many
CDR3aa: CSARDRSGRAYNEQFF

len: 16
v_gene: TRBV19
abundance: many
CDR3aa: CASGRGTGQGLYGYTF

len: 14
v_gene: TRBV27
abundance: many
CDR3aa: CASSDRDAEDTQYF

len: 14
v_gene: TRBV6-2/TRBV6-3
abundance: NA
CDR3aa: CASSYGGAADEQYF

len: 15
v_gene: TRBV30
abundance: many
CDR3aa: CAWSVTSTGNTEAFF

len: 13
v_gene: TRBV4-3
abundance: NA
CDR3aa: CASSLWDMGEAFF

len: 14
v_gene: TRBV29-1
abundance: many
CDR3aa: CSVDRGLNTGELFF

len: 20
v_gene: TRBV2
abundance: NA
CDR3aa: CASTPRVGRGRPLWRGEQYF

len: 13
v_gene: TRBV6-1
abundance: many
CDR3aa: CASSPPGLYEQYF

len: 14
v_gene: TRBV12-3/TRBV12-4
abundance: many
CDR3aa: CASSLQESIHEQYF

len: 14
v_gene: TRBV11-2
abundance: many
CDR3aa: CASSSTGMRYEQYF

len: 13
v_gene: TRBV6-1
abundance: once
CDR3aa: CASSAFWDHPQHF

len: 14
v_gene: TRBV27
abundance: many
CDR3aa: CASSIARFTDTQYF

len: 15
v_gene: TRBV5-1
abundance: many
CDR3aa: CASSSAGQGYDTQYF

len: 13
v_gene: TRBV7-2
abundance: NA
CDR3aa: CASSIHVSYEQYF

len: 14
v_gene: TRBV6-2/TRBV6-3
abundance: many
CDR3aa: CASSLRAGVTEAFF

len: 15
v_gene: TRBV2
abundance: many
CDR3aa: CASSENGQGYDTQYF

len: 15
v_gene: TRBV6-1
abundance: many
CDR3aa: CASSPGNSGANVLTF

len: 15
v_gene: TRBV20-1
abundance: many
CDR3aa: CSARDQGGANTEAFF

len: 13
v_gene: TRBV30
abundance: many
CDR3aa: CARSRDRLAEAFF

len: 13
v_gene: TRBV27
abundance: many
CDR3aa: CASSFTGGEGYTF

len: 13
v_gene: TRBV7-3
abundance: NA
CDR3aa: CASMELATGTQYF

len: 18
v_gene: TRBV12-3/TRBV12-4
abundance: NA
CDR3aa: CASSSRTGGFSNTGELFF

len: 16
v_gene: TRBV19
abundance: NA
CDR3aa: CASSISGKGAFETRYF

len: 12
v_gene: TRBV20-1
abundance: many
CDR3aa: CSARGLVNEQFF

len: 16
v_gene: TRBV13
abundance: NA
CDR3aa: CASSLSGRGDTGELFF

len: 17
v_gene: TRBV11-1
abundance: NA
CDR3aa: CASSSDSNRDRGNGYTF

len: 18
v_gene: TRBV3-1
abundance: many
CDR3aa: CASSQAPRGAQVNSPLHF